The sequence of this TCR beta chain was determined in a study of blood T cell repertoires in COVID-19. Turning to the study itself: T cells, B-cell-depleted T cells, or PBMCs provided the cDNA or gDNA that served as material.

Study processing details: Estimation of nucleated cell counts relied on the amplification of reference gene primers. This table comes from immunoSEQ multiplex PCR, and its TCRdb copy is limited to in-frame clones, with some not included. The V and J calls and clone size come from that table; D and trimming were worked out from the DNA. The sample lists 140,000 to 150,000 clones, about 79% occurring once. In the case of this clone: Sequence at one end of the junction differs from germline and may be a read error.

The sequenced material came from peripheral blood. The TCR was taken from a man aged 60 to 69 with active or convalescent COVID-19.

CDR3 DNA: TGTGCCAGCAGTTACTCAGGGACTATCTCAGAAACGCAGTATTTT. Amino acid sequence: CASSYSGTISETQYF. The V call is TRBV6-5, the J call TRBJ2-3, with TRBD2 identical over 7 bases. Germline lookup yields CDR1 MNHEY and CDR2 SVGAGI. The CDR3 runs to 15 residues.